Below, 10 T cell receptor beta chains from the same sample are listed, as sequenced in a study of T cell repertoires in cytomegalovirus infection. Antigens of these TCRs are unknown. From the reads, TCRdb called clonotypes with MiXCR, one entry per CDR3 protein. The repertoire holds a few hundred thousand distinct CDR3 sequences, just under 40% seen once, with 48% in the top ten. The specimen comprised cultured PBMCs, sampled from culture after CMV antigen stimulation. These receptors originate from a human donor in good health (CMV status not recorded). Some clones in this sample may be carry-over from other donors' samples.

The genes are TRBV7-8 and TRBJ2-3; 9 nucleotides align to TRBD2. J gave up 4 bases and V 2 bases, and 13 bases lay outside the gene matches. The CDR3 sequence is 18 residues long. Per germline, CDR1 SGHVS and CDR2 FQNEAQ. CDR3 nucleotide sequence: TGTGCCAGCAGCTTATTTGTCCGGGCTAGCGGGATCGCAGATACGCAGTATTTT. This gives the protein CASSLFVRASGIADTQYF. The complete variable domain, with remaining parts taken from reference TRBV7-8 and TRBJ2-3, reads GAGVSQSPRYKVAKRGQDVALRCDPISGHVSLFWYQQALGQGPEFLTYFQNEAQLDKSGLPSDRFFAERPEGSVSTLKIQRTQQEDSAVYLCASSLFVRASGIADTQYFGPGTRLTVL.

The sample holds one count of this clonotype. This chain joins TRBV18 and TRBJ2-3; 10 bases are a match to TRBD1. Germline values: CDR1 KGHSH, CDR2 LQKENI. The CDR3 contains 18 residues. Trimming took 3 bases from V and 4 from J; bases not matched to a gene: 13. CDR3 nucleotides: TGTGCCAGCTCACCCTGGCCCCGGGGGACAGGGGACGCAGATACGCAGTATTTT. Its translation is CASSPWPRGTGDADTQYF. The full variable domain, completed using reference TRBV18 and TRBJ2-3, is NAGVMQNPRHLVRRRGQEARLRCSPMKGHSHVYWYRQLPEEGLKFMVYLQKENIIDESGMPKERFSAEFPKEGPSILRIQQVVRGDSAAYFCASSPWPRGTGDADTQYFGPGTRLTVL.

This clonotype was observed once. The V and J genes are TRBV7-6 and TRBJ2-7, with TRBD1 matching 11 bases. The length of the CDR3 is 14 residues. Per germline, CDR1 SGHVS and CDR2 FNYEAQ. V trimming: 5 bases; J trimming: 7 bases; junction bases outside the gene matches: 7. As DNA, the CDR3 is TGTGCCAGCAGCCCGGGGACAGGGGGGTGGGAGCAGTACTTC. Its translation: CASSPGTGGWEQYF. Filled out from reference TRBV7-6 and TRBJ2-7, the complete variable domain reads GAGVSQSPRYKVTKRGQDVALRCDPISGHVSLYWYRQALGQGPEFLTYFNYEAQQDKSGLPNDRFSAERPEGSISTLTIQRTEQRDSAMYRCASSPGTGGWEQYFGPGTRLTVT.

The gene calls are TRBV7-6 and TRBJ2-7; D ambiguous. Trimming took off 1 base at V and 3 bases at J, with 13 bases between the two ends. The CDR3 runs to 15 residues. The germline gives CDR1 SGHVS, CDR2 FNYEAQ. The DNA for the CDR3 is TGTGCCAGCAGCTTAGTAAGCCAGGTTGGCTACGAGCAGTACTTC. Protein product: CASSLVSQVGYEQYF. The full variable domain, completed using reference TRBV7-6 and TRBJ2-7, is GAGVSQSPRYKVTKRGQDVALRCDPISGHVSLYWYRQALGQGPEFLTYFNYEAQQDKSGLPNDRFSAERPEGSISTLTIQRTEQRDSAMYRCASSLVSQVGYEQYFGPGTRLTVT.

This clonotype has a single count. CDR3 sequence: CASSRPGGRTGELFF. The CDR3 region has the DNA TGTGCCAGCAGTCGTCCTGGGGGTAGGACCGGGGAGCTGTTTTTT. The chain is built from TRBV6-5 and TRBJ2-2; D tentatively fits TRBD1 or TRBD2 (5 bases each). The CDR3 contains 15 residues. The V gene lost 5 bases and the J gene lost 5 bases, with 15 bases spanning the gap. From germline, CDR1 is MNHEY and CDR2 SVGAGI.

This clonotype was seen only once. This chain uses TRBV19 with TRBJ1-1; 7 bases are a match to TRBD1. This CDR3 has 15 amino acids. V dropped 5 bases and J dropped 2; count of bases not matched to a gene: 8. Germline CDR1 and CDR2: LNHDA and SQIVND (reference sequence). This CDR3 is CASSWRTGRNTEAFF. DNA of the CDR3: TGTGCCAGTAGTTGGCGGACAGGCCGTAACACTGAAGCTTTCTTT.

The V call is TRBV29-1, the J call TRBJ1-1; TRBD1 agrees at 7 bases. Germline assignment: CDR1 SQVTM and CDR2 ANQGSEA. The ends lost 4 bases at V and 1 base at J; junction bases unmatched: 6. This CDR3 region has 14 residues. The chain's CDR3 is CSVAGDRANTEAFF. The CDR3 coding sequence is TGCAGCGTTGCAGGAGACAGGGCGAACACTGAAGCTTTCTTT.

This clonotype was detected only a few times. The V and J genes are TRBV5-3 and TRBJ2-7; 13 nucleotides line up with TRBD2. TRBV5-3 is placed among ORFs of uncertain function. The CDR3 runs 15 residues. Losses at the gene ends were 8 bases for V and 3 bases for J; bases not matched to a gene: 8. The CDR3 sequence is CASSPGTSGIYEQYF. The CDR3 DNA reads as TGTGCCAGCAGTCCCGGGACTAGCGGGATCTACGAGCAGTACTTC.

This chain links TRBV2 with TRBJ2-1, with D uncertain. The CDR3 consists of 11 residues. V was pared by 5 bases and J by 8 bases, with 7 bases between. Germline CDR1 is SNHLY and CDR2 is FYNNEI. The chain's CDR3 is CASSKRYEQFF. The CDR3 DNA reads TGTGCCAGCAGTAAGAGGTATGAGCAGTTCTTC. Together with reference TRBV2 and TRBJ2-1, the CDR3 gives the full variable domain: EPEVTQTPSHQVTQMGQEVILRCVPISNHLYFYWYRQILGQKVEFLVSFYNNEISEKSEIFDDQFSVERPDGSNFTLKIRSTKLEDSAMYFCASSKRYEQFFGPGTRLTVL.

V is TRBV28 and J is TRBJ1-5; D possibly corresponds to TRBD1 (5 bases). V shed 5 bases and J shed 4 bases, with 15 bases lying between them. The CDR3 spans 15 residues. CDR1 and CDR2 (germline): MDHEN, SYDVKM. CDR3 in DNA: TGTGCCAGCAGTAGGGGAGACCTAGGAAATCAGCCCCAGCATTTT. Its protein is CASSRGDLGNQPQHF.